The rows below give T cell receptor beta chains drawn from one sample of a study of blood T cells in healthy people across ages. TCRdb reanalysed the 5' RACE reads using MiXCR and keeps one entry per CDR3 protein. The table shows 730,000 or so distinct CDR3 sequences, with roughly 41% occurring only once. The material sequenced was blood. The receptor set was obtained from a man older than 75 in good health. The CDR3 runs from the conserved cysteine through the conserved F or W. D genes are given only for firm matches. Rows may omit the clone size; those that give it use once, few, many or a size class.

J gene: TRBJ2-7
clone size: .
D gene: TRBD2
V gene: TRBV24-1
CDR3 protein: CATSDFGTSSCEQYF
CDR3 DNA: TGTGCCACCAGTGATTTCGGGACTAGCTCTTGCGAGCAGTACTTC

J gene: TRBJ2-7
clone size: few
D gene: .
V gene: TRBV6-1
CDR3 protein: CASSVDRSSYEQYF
CDR3 DNA: TGTGCCAGCAGTGTAGACAGAAGCTCCTACGAGCAGTACTTC

J gene: TRBJ1-2
clone size: .
D gene: .
V gene: TRBV4-2
CDR3 protein: CASSQDEIPRDYGYTF
CDR3 DNA: TGTGCCAGCAGCCAAGACGAGATCCCGCGGGACTATGGCTACACCTTC

J gene: TRBJ2-1
clone size: .
D gene: .
V gene: TRBV20-1
CDR3 protein: CSARVGTGVEQFF
CDR3 DNA: TGCAGTGCTAGAGTAGGGACTGGAGTAGAGCAGTTCTTC

J gene: TRBJ2-7
clone size: many
D gene: .
V gene: TRBV3-1
CDR3 protein: CASSRSSMWGSYEQYF
CDR3 DNA: TGTGCCAGCAGCCGCAGCTCTATGTGGGGATCCTACGAGCAGTACTTC

J gene: TRBJ1-1
clone size: .
D gene: .
V gene: TRBV7-9
CDR3 protein: CASSILPAGQTEAFF
CDR3 DNA: TGTGCCAGCAGCATTCTCCCGGCAGGTCAAACTGAAGCTTTCTTT

J gene: TRBJ2-1
clone size: .
D gene: TRBD1
V gene: TRBV15
CDR3 protein: CATSSRQGGYNEQFF
CDR3 DNA: TGTGCCACCAGCTCTCGACAGGGTGGCTACAATGAGCAGTTCTTC

J gene: TRBJ2-5
clone size: .
D gene: .
V gene: TRBV7-8
CDR3 protein: CASSLAGSAVETQYF
CDR3 DNA: TGTGCCAGCAGCTTAGCCGGAAGCGCTGTAGAGACCCAGTACTTC

J gene: TRBJ2-5
clone size: .
D gene: TRBD2
V gene: TRBV7-6
CDR3 protein: CASSHKVGGIETQYF
CDR3 DNA: TGTGCCAGCAGCCACAAAGTGGGGGGGATAGAGACCCAGTACTTC

J gene: TRBJ2-1
clone size: .
D gene: TRBD1
V gene: TRBV10-3
CDR3 protein: CAISAPRQGGNEQFF
CDR3 DNA: TGTGCCATCAGTGCACCGAGACAGGGGGGAAATGAGCAGTTCTTC

J gene: TRBJ2-7
clone size: few
D gene: TRBD2
V gene: TRBV27
CDR3 protein: CASSPGLAGGVPTKYF
CDR3 DNA: TGTGCCAGCAGCCCCGGACTAGCGGGAGGTGTGCCTACGAAGTACTTC

J gene: TRBJ2-3
clone size: .
D gene: .
V gene: TRBV6-2/TRBV6-3
CDR3 protein: CASSWGGACSTDTQYF
CDR3 DNA: TGTGCCAGCAGTTGGGGCGGGGCATGTTCGACAGATACGCAGTATTTT

J gene: TRBJ1-2
clone size: .
D gene: .
V gene: TRBV7-2
CDR3 protein: CASSPRVGSNYGYTF
CDR3 DNA: TGTGCCAGCAGCCCTAGAGTGGGGAGTAACTATGGCTACACCTTC

J gene: TRBJ2-1
clone size: .
D gene: .
V gene: TRBV5-1
CDR3 protein: CASSHHIGGNENEQFF
CDR3 DNA: TGCGCCAGCAGTCACCATATTGGGGGGAACGAGAATGAGCAGTTCTTC

J gene: TRBJ2-3
clone size: few
D gene: TRBD2
V gene: TRBV5-1
CDR3 protein: CASSIPGTSGRTRTSTDTQYF
CDR3 DNA: TGCGCCAGCAGCATTCCCGGGACTAGCGGGAGGACAAGAACGAGCACAGATACGCAGTATTTT

J gene: TRBJ2-2
clone size: .
D gene: .
V gene: TRBV5-1
CDR3 protein: CASSPASTPNTGELFF
CDR3 DNA: TGCGCCAGCAGCCCGGCGAGCACACCTAACACCGGGGAGCTGTTTTTT

J gene: TRBJ2-3
clone size: .
D gene: TRBD2
V gene: TRBV4-2
CDR3 protein: CASSQISSGADTQYF
CDR3 DNA: TGTGCCAGCAGCCAAATCTCTAGCGGGGCTGATACGCAGTATTTT

J gene: TRBJ1-2
clone size: few
D gene: .
V gene: TRBV29-1
CDR3 protein: CSVVKPPYGYTF
CDR3 DNA: TGCAGCGTTGTCAAGCCTCCCTATGGCTACACCTTC

J gene: TRBJ2-6
clone size: .
D gene: TRBD2
V gene: TRBV20-1
CDR3 protein: CSVRSGRTSGANVLTF
CDR3 DNA: TGCAGTGTACGAAGCGGGAGGACATCTGGGGCCAACGTCCTGACTTTC

J gene: TRBJ2-7
clone size: many
D gene: TRBD2
V gene: TRBV11-3
CDR3 protein: CASSFGSGSSYNEQYF
CDR3 DNA: TGTGCCAGCAGCTTCGGTAGCGGGAGCTCCTACAATGAGCAGTACTTC

J gene: TRBJ2-7
clone size: few
D gene: TRBD1
V gene: TRBV6-2/TRBV6-3
CDR3 protein: CASSFRGGSRINEQYF
CDR3 DNA: TGTGCCAGCAGTTTTCGAGGGGGCTCTAGAATCAACGAGCAGTACTTC

J gene: TRBJ2-5
clone size: .
D gene: TRBD2
V gene: TRBV9
CDR3 protein: CASSVLAGGLETQYF
CDR3 DNA: TGTGCCAGCAGCGTGCTAGCGGGGGGGCTGGAGACCCAGTACTTC

J gene: TRBJ1-2
clone size: few
D gene: TRBD1
V gene: TRBV12-5
CDR3 protein: CASGLGTAKGYTF
CDR3 DNA: TGTGCTAGTGGCCTTGGGACAGCCAAGGGCTACACCTTC

J gene: TRBJ2-4
clone size: .
D gene: TRBD1
V gene: TRBV20-1
CDR3 protein: CSAETGTGGYGQYF
CDR3 DNA: TGCAGTGCCGAGACCGGGACAGGGGGCTACGGGCAGTACTTC

J gene: TRBJ1-2
clone size: .
D gene: .
V gene: TRBV6-5
CDR3 protein: CASSNGPIAYGYTF
CDR3 DNA: TGTGCCAGCAGTAACGGCCCGATCGCCTATGGCTACACCTTC

J gene: TRBJ1-2
clone size: few
D gene: .
V gene: TRBV28
CDR3 protein: CASSLVDYGYTF
CDR3 DNA: TGTGCCAGCAGTTTGGTAGACTATGGCTACACCTTC

J gene: TRBJ2-1
clone size: .
D gene: TRBD1
V gene: TRBV25-1
CDR3 protein: CASGQEPLYNEQFF
CDR3 DNA: TGTGCCAGCGGACAGGAGCCTCTCTACAATGAGCAGTTCTTC

J gene: TRBJ2-3
clone size: few
D gene: TRBD2
V gene: TRBV3-1
CDR3 protein: CASTLSGGPSTDTQYF
CDR3 DNA: TGTGCCAGCACCCTAAGCGGGGGGCCTAGCACAGATACGCAGTATTTT

J gene: TRBJ1-1
clone size: .
D gene: .
V gene: TRBV7-2
CDR3 protein: CASSPVGVRMNTEAFF
CDR3 DNA: TGTGCCAGCAGCCCGGTTGGGGTGCGTATGAACACTGAAGCTTTCTTT

J gene: TRBJ1-1
clone size: .
D gene: TRBD1
V gene: TRBV12-3/TRBV12-4
CDR3 protein: CASSLGDSRISTEAFF
CDR3 DNA: TGTGCCAGCAGCCTGGGGGACAGTAGAATTTCCACTGAAGCTTTCTTT

J gene: TRBJ2-5
clone size: .
D gene: .
V gene: TRBV7-7
CDR3 protein: CASSRDLRETQYF
CDR3 DNA: TGTGCTAGCAGTCGGGACCTGCGCGAGACCCAGTACTTC

J gene: TRBJ2-7
clone size: .
D gene: TRBD1
V gene: TRBV27
CDR3 protein: CASSLTGTGGHEQYF
CDR3 DNA: TGTGCCAGCAGTTTAACCGGGACAGGGGGCCACGAGCAGTACTTC

J gene: TRBJ2-5
clone size: once
D gene: TRBD2
V gene: TRBV7-3
CDR3 protein: CASSFGLAGSNSNNEQYF
CDR3 DNA: TGTGCCAGCAGCTTTGGACTAGCGGGGTCAAACTCTAACAATGAGCAGTACTTC

J gene: TRBJ2-1
clone size: .
D gene: TRBD1
V gene: TRBV20-1
CDR3 protein: CSARGRRTGVNEQFF
CDR3 DNA: TGCAGTGCTAGAGGCCGTCGGACAGGGGTGAATGAGCAGTTCTTC

J gene: TRBJ2-1
clone size: few
D gene: TRBD1
V gene: TRBV4-1
CDR3 protein: CASSQGAGTAYNEQFF
CDR3 DNA: TGCGCCAGCAGCCAAGGAGCCGGGACAGCATACAATGAGCAGTTCTTC

J gene: TRBJ2-2
clone size: many
D gene: .
V gene: TRBV5-1
CDR3 protein: CASSLVDTGELFF
CDR3 DNA: TGCGCCAGCAGCTTGGTAGACACCGGGGAGCTGTTTTTT

J gene: TRBJ1-2
clone size: .
D gene: TRBD1
V gene: TRBV6-2/TRBV6-3
CDR3 protein: CASTYDRDGIYGYTF
CDR3 DNA: TGTGCCAGCACCTACGACAGGGATGGGATATATGGCTACACCTTC

J gene: TRBJ1-1
clone size: .
D gene: .
V gene: TRBV7-8
CDR3 protein: CASGLVGGNTEAFF
CDR3 DNA: TGTGCCAGCGGCTTAGTAGGAGGGAACACTGAAGCTTTCTTT

J gene: TRBJ2-7
clone size: .
D gene: .
V gene: TRBV12-3/TRBV12-4
CDR3 protein: CASRPNRVPYEQYF
CDR3 DNA: TGTGCCAGCAGACCAAACAGGGTACCCTACGAGCAGTACTTC

J gene: TRBJ2-5
clone size: .
D gene: TRBD1
V gene: TRBV20-1
CDR3 protein: CSARVGTGGVYGQYF
CDR3 DNA: TGCAGTGCTAGAGTCGGGACAGGCGGAGTTTACGGGCAGTACTTC

J gene: TRBJ2-2
clone size: .
D gene: .
V gene: TRBV24-1
CDR3 protein: CATSVDGAGTGELFF
CDR3 DNA: TGTGCCACCAGTGTGGATGGGGCGGGTACCGGGGAGCTGTTTTTT

J gene: TRBJ2-5
clone size: .
D gene: .
V gene: TRBV7-2
CDR3 protein: CASSPVEAHKTQYF
CDR3 DNA: TGTGCCAGCAGCCCCGTGGAGGCCCACAAGACCCAGTACTTC

J gene: TRBJ1-1
clone size: many
D gene: .
V gene: TRBV20-1
CDR3 protein: CSARGSANTEAFF
CDR3 DNA: TGCAGTGCTAGAGGTTCGGCGAACACTGAAGCTTTCTTT

J gene: TRBJ2-7
clone size: .
D gene: .
V gene: TRBV4-2
CDR3 protein: CASSQLGGNRDNEQYF
CDR3 DNA: TGTGCCAGCAGCCAATTGGGGGGGAACCGGGACAATGAGCAGTACTTC

J gene: TRBJ2-7
clone size: .
D gene: .
V gene: TRBV12-3/TRBV12-4
CDR3 protein: CASSLASGPTYNEQYF
CDR3 DNA: TGTGCCAGCAGTTTAGCTAGCGGCCCTACCTACAATGAGCAGTACTTC

J gene: TRBJ1-1
clone size: .
D gene: .
V gene: TRBV7-2
CDR3 protein: CASSLIQDYTEAFF
CDR3 DNA: TGTGCCAGCAGCTTAATACAGGATTACACTGAAGCTTTCTTT

J gene: TRBJ2-1
clone size: .
D gene: .
V gene: TRBV19
CDR3 protein: CASSSNRVLYNEQFF
CDR3 DNA: TGTGCCAGTAGTTCAAACAGGGTCCTGTACAATGAGCAGTTCTTC

J gene: TRBJ2-3
clone size: .
D gene: TRBD1
V gene: TRBV27
CDR3 protein: CASRRDRGTDTQYF
CDR3 DNA: TGTGCCAGCAGACGGGACAGGGGCACAGATACGCAGTATTTT

J gene: TRBJ2-1
clone size: .
D gene: .
V gene: TRBV18
CDR3 protein: CASSQGSEQFF
CDR3 DNA: TGTGCCAGCTCACAGGGAAGTGAGCAGTTCTTC